Sequencing of this T cell receptor beta chain was carried out in a study of cytomegalovirus exposure and HLA in healthy donors. At the level of the study: The study placed about 81% of its roughly 430 genotyped donors in the Caucasian-associated ancestry cluster. Study-level points and caveats: Whilst most TCR sequences proved rare, a subset of public TCRs occurred across many donors. A list of 150 or so TCR beta chains associated with cytomegalovirus was given.

To note about this clone: What it recognizes is unknown. A read error may produce the germline difference seen at one junction end. Other DNA sequences in the sample encode the same CDR3.

Per germline, CDR1 LGHNT and CDR2 FRNRAP. This CDR3 is 14 amino acids long. In the PCR, 60 Vbeta and 13 Jbeta primers were used. In the original analysis: Unique TCR beta chains totaled roughly 79 million in a later count, with approximately 10 million of them shared. Clones were sequenced by immunoSEQ multiplex PCR, and TCRdb holds only the in-frame ones, with some missing. That table is the source of V, J and clone size, and D and trimming were worked out from the DNA. This sample has approximately 190,000 clones, with 70% to 80% found just once. Sequencing was done on a sample of PBMCs. The receptor's source is a woman between 25 and 40 years old in good health and CMV-seropositive. The rearrangement joins TRBV12-5 to TRBJ1-2, with D hard to call. This CDR3 reads CASGLPGTYYGYTF. CDR3 DNA sequence: TGTGCCAGTGGTTTGCCAGGAACCTACTATGGCTACACCTTC.